The 5 T cell receptor beta chains below all came from one sample that was sequenced in a study of TIL therapy for anti-PD-1-resistant metastatic lung cancer. Specified time point: pre-treatment sample, taken before nivolumab and TIL therapy. Pleural nodules or supraclavicular lymph nodes made up most of the excised metastases sampled. The libraries were made with immunoSEQ v3. Profiling relied on immunoSEQ multiplex PCR, and the TCRdb table lists in-frame clones only, not all of them. This sample has 6,000 or so clones; roughly 60% occur once, and the top ten carry more than 5.5%. The sequencing used tumor tissue, collected at baseline. The receptors here all came from a person between 30 and 79 years old with non-small cell lung cancer.

The CDR3 sequence: CASSLDHPGQGYEQYF. As DNA, the CDR3 is TGTGCCAGCAGCTTGGACCACCCGGGACAGGGGTACGAGCAGTACTTC. The rearrangement uses TRBV5-4 and TRBJ2-7, with TRBD1 matching 10 bases. CDR1 is SGHNT, CDR2 YYREEE, per germline (reference sequence). J gave up 4 bases and V 0 bases, and 7 bases lay outside the gene matches. The CDR3 covers 16 residues. Together with reference TRBV5-4 and TRBJ2-7, the CDR3 gives the full variable domain: ETGVTQSPTHLIKTRGQQVTLRCSSQSGHNTVSWYQQALGQGPQFIFQYYREEENGRGNFPPRFSGLQFPNYSSELNVNALELDDSALYLCASSLDHPGQGYEQYFGPGTRLTVT.

This CDR3 is CASSQLDDRGSSTNEKLFF. The CDR3 coding sequence is TGTGCCAGCAGCCAACTAGATGACAGGGGATCTTCAACTAATGAAAAACTGTTTTTT. This rearrangement joins TRBV7-2 to TRBJ1-4; 8 bases line up with TRBD1. Germline CDR1 and CDR2: SGHTA and FQGNSA. CDR3 length: 19 amino acids. V trimming: 5 bases; J trimming: 0 bases; junction bases outside the gene matches: 14.

This clone has a handful of counts. A junction end diverges from the germline sequence, so it may reflect a read error. The V call is TRBV30, the J call TRBJ1-6, with D perhaps TRBD1 (5 bases). The CDR3 has 13 residues. In germline, CDR1 is GTSNPN, CDR2 SVGIG (reference sequence). The CDR3: CAGRGEYNSPLHF. As DNA, the CDR3 is TGTGCCGGGAGGGGTGAATATAATTCACCCCTCCACTTT. The full variable domain, rest sourced from reference TRBV30 and TRBJ1-6, is SQTIHQWPATLVQPVGSPLSLECTVEGTSNPNLYWYRQAAGRGLQLLFYSVGIGQISSEVPQNLSASRPQDRQFILSSKKLLLSDSGFYLCAGRGEYNSPLHFGNGTRLTVT.

The genes are TRBV3-1 (or the pseudogene TRBV3-2) and TRBJ1-4; TRBD1 matches at 9 bases. The germline CDR1 and CDR2 sequences are LGHDT and YNNKEL (reference sequence). J was trimmed by 4 bases and V by 6 bases; bases with no gene match: 6. The CDR3 sequence is 15 residues long. The CDR3: CASSRGQGNNEKLFF. The CDR3 bases are TGTGCCAGCAGTCGCGGACAGGGGAATAATGAAAAACTGTTTTTT.

The chain employs TRBV29-1 and TRBJ2-5, with D possibly being TRBD2 (5 bases). The CDR3 is 12 residues long. Looked up from germline, CDR1 is SQVTM and CDR2 is ANQGSEA. Trimming shortened V by 4 bases and J by 4 bases, and 10 bases separated the two germline ends. The CDR3, as DNA: TGCAGCGTTGGGGCTAGCCGAGAGACCCAGTACTTC. Encoded protein: CSVGASRETQYF.